The sequence of this T cell receptor (beta chain) was determined in a study of shared clonotypes between healthy human individuals. TCRdb keeps only in-frame clones here, not all; method: immunoSEQ multiplex PCR. Of about 100,000 clones in the sample, around 65% were seen once. This clone was seen a handful of times. The sequenced sample consisted of memory CD8+ T cells sorted from blood. As to subset: CD45RO+ cells pooled with CCR7-negative TemRA cells. This TCR came from a woman in her 30s in good health.

The CDR3 DNA follows: TGTGCCAGCAGCACCGGGGCCATAGTGGCCAGACAGTACTTC. Translating gives CASSTGAIVARQYF. This chain connects TRBV7-9 to TRBJ2-4; D is possibly TRBD1 or TRBD2 (5 bases each). The CDR3 length is 14 residues. The germline CDR1 and CDR2 sequences are SEHNR and FQNEAQ (reference sequence). V gave up 5 bases and J gave up 13 bases, with 21 bases separating them.